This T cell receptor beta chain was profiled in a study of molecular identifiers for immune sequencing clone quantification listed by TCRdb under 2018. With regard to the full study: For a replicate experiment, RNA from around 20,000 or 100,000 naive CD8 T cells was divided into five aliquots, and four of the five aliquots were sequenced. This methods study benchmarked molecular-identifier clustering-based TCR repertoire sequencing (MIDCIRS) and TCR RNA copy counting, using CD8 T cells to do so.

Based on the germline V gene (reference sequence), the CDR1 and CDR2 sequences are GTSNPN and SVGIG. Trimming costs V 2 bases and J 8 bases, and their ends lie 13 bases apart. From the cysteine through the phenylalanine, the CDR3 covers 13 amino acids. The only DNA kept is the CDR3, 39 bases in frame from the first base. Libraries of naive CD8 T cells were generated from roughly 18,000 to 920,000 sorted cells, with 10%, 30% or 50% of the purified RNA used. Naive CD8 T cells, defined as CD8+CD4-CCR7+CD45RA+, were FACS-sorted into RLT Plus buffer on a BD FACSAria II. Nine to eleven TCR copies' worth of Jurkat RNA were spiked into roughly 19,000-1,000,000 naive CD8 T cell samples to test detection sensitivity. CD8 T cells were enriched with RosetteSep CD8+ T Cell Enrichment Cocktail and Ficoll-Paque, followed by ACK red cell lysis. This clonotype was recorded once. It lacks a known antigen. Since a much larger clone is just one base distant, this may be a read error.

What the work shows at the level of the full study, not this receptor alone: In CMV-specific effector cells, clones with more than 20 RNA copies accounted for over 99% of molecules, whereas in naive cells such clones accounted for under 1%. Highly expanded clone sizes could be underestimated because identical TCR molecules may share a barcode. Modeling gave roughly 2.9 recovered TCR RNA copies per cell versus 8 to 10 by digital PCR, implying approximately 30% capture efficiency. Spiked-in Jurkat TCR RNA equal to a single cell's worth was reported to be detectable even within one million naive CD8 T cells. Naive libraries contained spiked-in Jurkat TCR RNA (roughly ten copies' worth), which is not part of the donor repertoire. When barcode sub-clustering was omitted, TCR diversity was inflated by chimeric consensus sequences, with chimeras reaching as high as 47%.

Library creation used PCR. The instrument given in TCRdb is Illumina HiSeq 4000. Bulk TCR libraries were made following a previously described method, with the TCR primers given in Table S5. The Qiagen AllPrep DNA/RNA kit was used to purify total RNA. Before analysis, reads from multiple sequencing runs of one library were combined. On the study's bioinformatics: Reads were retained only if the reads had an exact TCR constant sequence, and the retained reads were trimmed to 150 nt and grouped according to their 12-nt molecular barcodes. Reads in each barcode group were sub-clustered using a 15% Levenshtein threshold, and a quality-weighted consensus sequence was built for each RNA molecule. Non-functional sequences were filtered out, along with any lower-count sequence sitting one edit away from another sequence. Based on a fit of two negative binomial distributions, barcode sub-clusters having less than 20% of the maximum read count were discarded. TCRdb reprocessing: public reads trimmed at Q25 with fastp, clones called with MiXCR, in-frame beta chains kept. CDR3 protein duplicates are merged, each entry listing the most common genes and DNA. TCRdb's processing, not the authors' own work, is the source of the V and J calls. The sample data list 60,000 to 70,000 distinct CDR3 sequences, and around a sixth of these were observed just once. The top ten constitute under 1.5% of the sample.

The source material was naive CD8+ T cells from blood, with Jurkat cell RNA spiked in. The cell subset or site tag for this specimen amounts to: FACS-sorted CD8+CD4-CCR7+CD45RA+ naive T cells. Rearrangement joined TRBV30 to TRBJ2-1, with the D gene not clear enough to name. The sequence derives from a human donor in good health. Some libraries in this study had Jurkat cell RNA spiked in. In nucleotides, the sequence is TGTGCCTGGAGTCCCTTGGCTTTCTATGAGCAGTTCTTC. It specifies CAWSPLAFYEQFF.